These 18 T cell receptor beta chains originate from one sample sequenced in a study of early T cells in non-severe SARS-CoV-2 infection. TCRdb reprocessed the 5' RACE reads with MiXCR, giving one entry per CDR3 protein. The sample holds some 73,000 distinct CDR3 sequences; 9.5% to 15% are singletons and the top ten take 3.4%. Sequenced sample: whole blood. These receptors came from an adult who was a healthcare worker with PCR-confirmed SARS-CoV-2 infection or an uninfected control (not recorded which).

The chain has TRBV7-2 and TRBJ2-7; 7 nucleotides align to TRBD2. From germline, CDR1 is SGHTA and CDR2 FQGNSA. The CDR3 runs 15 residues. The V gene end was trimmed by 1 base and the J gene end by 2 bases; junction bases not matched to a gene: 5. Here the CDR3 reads CASSLGAGSAYEQYF. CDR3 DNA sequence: TGTGCCAGCAGCTTAGGAGCGGGATCGGCCTACGAGCAGTACTTC.

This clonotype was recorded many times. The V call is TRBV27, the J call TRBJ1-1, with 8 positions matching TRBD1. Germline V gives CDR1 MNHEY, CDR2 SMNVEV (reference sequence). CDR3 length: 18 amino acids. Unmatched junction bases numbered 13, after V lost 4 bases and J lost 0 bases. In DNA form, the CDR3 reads TGTGCCAGCAGTTCAAGACAGGGGAAGACTTTATTGAACACTGAAGCTTTCTTT. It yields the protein CASSSRQGKTLLNTEAFF.

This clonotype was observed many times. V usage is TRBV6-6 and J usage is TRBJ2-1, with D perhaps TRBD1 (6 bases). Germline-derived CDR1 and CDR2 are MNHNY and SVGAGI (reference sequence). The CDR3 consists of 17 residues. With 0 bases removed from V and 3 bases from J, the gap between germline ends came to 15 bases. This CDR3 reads CASSYSPPTGIYNEQFF. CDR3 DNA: TGTGCCAGCAGTTACTCCCCCCCCACAGGGATCTACAATGAGCAGTTCTTC.

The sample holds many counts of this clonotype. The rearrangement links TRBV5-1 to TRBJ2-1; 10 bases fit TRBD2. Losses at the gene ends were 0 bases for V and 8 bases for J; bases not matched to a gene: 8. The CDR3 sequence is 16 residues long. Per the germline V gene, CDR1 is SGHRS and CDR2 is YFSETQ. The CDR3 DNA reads TGCGCCAGCAGCTTGGTGACGGGGACTAGCGCTTATGAGCAGTTCTTC. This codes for CASSLVTGTSAYEQFF.

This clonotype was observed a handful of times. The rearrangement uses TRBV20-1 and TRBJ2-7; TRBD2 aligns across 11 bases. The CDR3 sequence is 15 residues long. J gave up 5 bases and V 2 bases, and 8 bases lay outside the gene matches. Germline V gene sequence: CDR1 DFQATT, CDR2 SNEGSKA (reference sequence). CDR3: CSARYQLAGADEQYF. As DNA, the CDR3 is TGCAGTGCTAGATACCAACTAGCGGGAGCCGACGAGCAGTACTTC.

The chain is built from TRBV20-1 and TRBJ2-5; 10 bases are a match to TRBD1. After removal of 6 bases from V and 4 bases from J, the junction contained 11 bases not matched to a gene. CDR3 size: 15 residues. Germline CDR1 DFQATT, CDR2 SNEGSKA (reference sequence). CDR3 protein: CSATPRDRGGETQYF. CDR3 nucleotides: TGCAGTGCGACCCCCCGGGACAGGGGCGGAGAGACCCAGTACTTC.

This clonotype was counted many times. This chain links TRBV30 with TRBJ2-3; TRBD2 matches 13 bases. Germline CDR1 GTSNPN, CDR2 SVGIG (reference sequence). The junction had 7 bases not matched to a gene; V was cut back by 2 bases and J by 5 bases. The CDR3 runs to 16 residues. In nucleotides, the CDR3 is TGTGCCTGGAGTCCCGGACTAGCGGGAGAGAGAGATACGCAGTATTTT. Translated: CAWSPGLAGERDTQYF.

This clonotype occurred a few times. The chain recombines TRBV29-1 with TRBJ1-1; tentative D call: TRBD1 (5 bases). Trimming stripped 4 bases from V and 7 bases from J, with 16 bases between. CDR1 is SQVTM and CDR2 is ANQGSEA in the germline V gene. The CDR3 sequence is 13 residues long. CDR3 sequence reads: CSVVGQGGGEAFF. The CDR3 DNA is TGCAGCGTTGTCGGGCAGGGAGGAGGTGAAGCTTTCTTT.

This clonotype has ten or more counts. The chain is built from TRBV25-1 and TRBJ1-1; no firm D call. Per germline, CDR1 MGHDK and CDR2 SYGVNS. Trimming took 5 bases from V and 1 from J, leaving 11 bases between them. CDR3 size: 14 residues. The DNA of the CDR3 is TGTGCCAGCAGTTCCCATCGCAAGAACACTGAAGCTTTCTTT. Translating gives CASSSHRKNTEAFF.

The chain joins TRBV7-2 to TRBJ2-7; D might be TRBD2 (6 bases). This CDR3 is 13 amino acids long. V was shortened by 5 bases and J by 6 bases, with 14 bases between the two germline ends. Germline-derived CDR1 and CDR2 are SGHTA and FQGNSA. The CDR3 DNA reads TGTGCCAGCAGCCTACGAATGGGAGGCGAGCAGTACTTC. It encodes CASSLRMGGEQYF.

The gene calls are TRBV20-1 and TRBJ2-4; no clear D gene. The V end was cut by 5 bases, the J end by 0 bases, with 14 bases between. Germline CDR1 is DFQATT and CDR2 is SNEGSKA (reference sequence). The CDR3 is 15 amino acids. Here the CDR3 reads CSAPRALRAKNIQYF. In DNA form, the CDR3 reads TGCAGTGCTCCCCGGGCCCTCAGAGCCAAAAACATTCAGTACTTC.

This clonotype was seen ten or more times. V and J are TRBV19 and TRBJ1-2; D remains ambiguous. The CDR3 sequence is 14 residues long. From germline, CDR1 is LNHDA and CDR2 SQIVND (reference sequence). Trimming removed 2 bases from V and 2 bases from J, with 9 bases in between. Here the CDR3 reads CASSIPGLNYGYTF. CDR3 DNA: TGTGCCAGTAGTATACCGGGGTTGAACTATGGCTACACCTTC.

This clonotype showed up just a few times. The CDR3 reads CASSQERGGGSPLHF. The DNA of the CDR3 is TGTGCCAGCAGCCAAGAACGGGGAGGGGGATCACCCCTCCACTTT. This chain joins TRBV3-1 and TRBJ1-6, with D perhaps TRBD1 (6 bases). The V and J ends lost 0 bases and 10 bases respectively, with 13 bases between them. Germline CDR1 reads LGHDT; CDR2 reads YNNKEL (reference sequence). This CDR3 region has 15 residues. The full variable domain, its missing parts supplied by reference TRBV3-1 and TRBJ1-6, is DTAVSQTPKYLVTQMGNDKSIKCEQNLGHDTMYWYKQDSKKFLKIMFSYNNKELIINETVPNRFSPKSPDKAHLNLHINSLELGDSAVYFCASSQERGGGSPLHFGNGTRLTVT.

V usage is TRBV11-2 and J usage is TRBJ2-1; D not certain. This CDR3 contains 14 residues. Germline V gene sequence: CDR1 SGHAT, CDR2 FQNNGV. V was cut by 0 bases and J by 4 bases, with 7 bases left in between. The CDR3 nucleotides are TGTGCCAGCAGCTTAGAAGGCGTTTACAATGAGCAGTTCTTC. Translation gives CASSLEGVYNEQFF.

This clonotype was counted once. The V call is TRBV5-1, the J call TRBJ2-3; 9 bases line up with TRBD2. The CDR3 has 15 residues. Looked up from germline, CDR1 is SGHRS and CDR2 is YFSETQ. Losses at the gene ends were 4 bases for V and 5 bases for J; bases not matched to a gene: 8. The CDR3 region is CASSLSGSYGDTQYF. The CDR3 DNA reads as TGCGCCAGCAGCCTTAGCGGGAGTTATGGAGATACGCAGTATTTT.

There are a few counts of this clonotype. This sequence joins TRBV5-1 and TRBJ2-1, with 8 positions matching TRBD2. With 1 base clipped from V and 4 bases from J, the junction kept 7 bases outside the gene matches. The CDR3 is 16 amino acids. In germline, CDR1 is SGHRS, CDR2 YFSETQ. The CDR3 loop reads CASSLIQAGVYNEQFF. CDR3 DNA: TGCGCCAGCAGCTTGATACAAGCGGGGGTTTACAATGAGCAGTTCTTC.

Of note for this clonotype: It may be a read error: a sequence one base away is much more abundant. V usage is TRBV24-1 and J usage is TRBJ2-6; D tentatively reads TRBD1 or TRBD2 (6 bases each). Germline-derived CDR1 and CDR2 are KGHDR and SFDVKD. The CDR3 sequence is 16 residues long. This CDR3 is CATSDPGLTGANILTF. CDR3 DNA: TGTGCCACCAGTGACCCTGGACTAACGGGGGCCAACATCCTGACTTTC.

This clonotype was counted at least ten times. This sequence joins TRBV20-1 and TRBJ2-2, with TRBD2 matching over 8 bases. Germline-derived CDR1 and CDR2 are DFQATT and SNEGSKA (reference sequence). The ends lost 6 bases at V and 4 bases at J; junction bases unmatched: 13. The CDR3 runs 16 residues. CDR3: CSAPGSSGIVTGELFF. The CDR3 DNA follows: TGCAGTGCACCGGGGAGTAGCGGGATTGTCACCGGGGAGCTGTTTTTT.